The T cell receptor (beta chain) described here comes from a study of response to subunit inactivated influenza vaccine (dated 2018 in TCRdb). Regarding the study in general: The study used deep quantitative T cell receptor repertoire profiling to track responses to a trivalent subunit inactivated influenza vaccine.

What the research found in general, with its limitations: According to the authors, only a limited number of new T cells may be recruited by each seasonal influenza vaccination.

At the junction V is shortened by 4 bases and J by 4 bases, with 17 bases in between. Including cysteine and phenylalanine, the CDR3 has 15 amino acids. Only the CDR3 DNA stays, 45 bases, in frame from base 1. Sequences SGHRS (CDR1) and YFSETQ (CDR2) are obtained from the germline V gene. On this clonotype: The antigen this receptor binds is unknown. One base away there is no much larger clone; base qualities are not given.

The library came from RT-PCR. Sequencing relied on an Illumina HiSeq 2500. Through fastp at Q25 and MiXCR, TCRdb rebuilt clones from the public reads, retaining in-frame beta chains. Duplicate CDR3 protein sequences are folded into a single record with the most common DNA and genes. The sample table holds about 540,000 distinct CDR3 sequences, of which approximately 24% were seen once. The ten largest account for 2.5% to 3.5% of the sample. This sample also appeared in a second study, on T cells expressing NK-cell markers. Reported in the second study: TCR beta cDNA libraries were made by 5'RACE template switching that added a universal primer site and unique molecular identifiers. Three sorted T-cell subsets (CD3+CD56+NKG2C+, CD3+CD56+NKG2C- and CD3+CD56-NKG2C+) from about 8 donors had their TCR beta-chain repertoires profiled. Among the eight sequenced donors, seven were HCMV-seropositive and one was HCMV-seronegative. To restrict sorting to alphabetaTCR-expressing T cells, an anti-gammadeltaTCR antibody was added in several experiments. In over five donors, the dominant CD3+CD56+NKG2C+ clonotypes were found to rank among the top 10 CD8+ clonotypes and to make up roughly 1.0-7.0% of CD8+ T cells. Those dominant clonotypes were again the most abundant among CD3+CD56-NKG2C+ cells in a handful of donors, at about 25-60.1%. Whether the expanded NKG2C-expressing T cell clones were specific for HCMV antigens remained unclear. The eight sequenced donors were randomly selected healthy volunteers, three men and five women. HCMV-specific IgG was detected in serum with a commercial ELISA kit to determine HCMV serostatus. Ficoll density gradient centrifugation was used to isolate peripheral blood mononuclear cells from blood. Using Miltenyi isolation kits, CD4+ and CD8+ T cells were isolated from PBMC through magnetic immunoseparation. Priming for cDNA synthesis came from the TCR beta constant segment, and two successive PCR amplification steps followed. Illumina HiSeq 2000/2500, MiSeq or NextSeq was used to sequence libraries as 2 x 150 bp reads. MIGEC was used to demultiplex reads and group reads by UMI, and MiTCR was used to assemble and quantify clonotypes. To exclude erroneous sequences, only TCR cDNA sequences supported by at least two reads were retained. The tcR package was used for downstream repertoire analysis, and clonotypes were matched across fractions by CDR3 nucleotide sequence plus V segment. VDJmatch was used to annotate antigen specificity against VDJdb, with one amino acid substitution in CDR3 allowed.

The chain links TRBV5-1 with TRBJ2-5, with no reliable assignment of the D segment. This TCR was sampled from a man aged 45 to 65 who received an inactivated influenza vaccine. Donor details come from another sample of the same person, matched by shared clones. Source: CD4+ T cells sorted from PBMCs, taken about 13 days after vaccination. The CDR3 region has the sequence CASSNPRAAGETQYF. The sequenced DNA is TGCGCCAGCAGCAACCCCCGGGCCGCTGGAGAGACCCAGTACTTC.